This paragraph covers one TCR beta chain sequence. The sample belongs to a study of blood T cell repertoires in COVID-19. Overall study: The study drew acute and convalescent COVID-19 samples from the United States, Italy and Spain. T cells, B-cell-depleted T cells, or PBMCs provided the cDNA or gDNA that served as material.

CDR1 and CDR2 (germline): MDHEN, SYDVKM. With 7 bases clipped from V and 4 bases from J, the junction kept 15 bases outside the gene matches. The CDR3 is 16 residues long. This study enrolled people aged roughly 18 to 90 from about two dozen US geographic areas. The method was immunoSEQ multiplex PCR; TCRdb's version includes in-frame clones alone and lacks a portion of them. Among about 200,000 clones listed, approximately 85% were seen once. The specimen sequenced was PBMCs or T cells enriched from blood (not recorded which). The receptor's source is a man aged 40-55 years with acute COVID-19. The rearrangement joins TRBV28 to TRBJ2-7; 8 nucleotides agree with TRBD2. The CDR3 sequence: CASNPHRASGYYEQYF. For the CDR3, the DNA is TGTGCCAGCAACCCCCACCGAGCTAGCGGGTATTACGAGCAGTACTTC.